The rows below give T cell receptor beta chains drawn from one sample of a study of response to subunit inactivated influenza vaccine. Each CDR3 protein gets one entry after TCRdb re-called the RT-PCR reads with MiXCR. The sample consists of roughly 630,000 distinct CDR3 sequences, about 15% of them appearing once. The source material was PBMCs from blood, sampled roughly 15 days before vaccination. These receptors were collected from a man between 50 and 59 years old who received an inactivated influenza vaccine. CDR3s include the opening cysteine and the closing phenylalanine or tryptophan. A D gene is named only where the DNA matches it firmly. Size tells how often a clone was seen (once, few, many) or the class of an expanded clone, and some rows leave it out.

few	-	TRBV19	TRBJ2-1	CASSMRSGTHNEQFF
-	TRBD2	TRBV14	TRBJ2-7	CASSQLPGLADNEQYF
-	-	TRBV12-3/TRBV12-4	TRBJ2-3	CASSSRGAGLTDTQYF
-	-	TRBV18	TRBJ2-1	CASSPPSRRNEQFF
once	-	TRBV28	TRBJ1-2	CASSFPEGGNYGYTF
-	-	TRBV7-8	TRBJ2-7	CASSLAGKYEQYF
few	TRBD1	TRBV10-3	TRBJ1-2	CAISESRGQGDNYGYTF
-	TRBD1	TRBV2	TRBJ2-7	CASSARIDRGREQYF
-	TRBD1	TRBV12-3/TRBV12-4	TRBJ2-5	CASSVQFDRGRETQYF
few	TRBD2	TRBV4-3	TRBJ2-3	CASSQDTRSRAGGVF
few	-	TRBV6-1	TRBJ2-3	CASSDQGGITDTQYF
few	TRBD2	TRBV6-1	TRBJ2-5	CASSPMAGGRETQYF
-	TRBD1	TRBV6-1	TRBJ2-1	CASTGTGGRYNEQFF
-	-	TRBV9	TRBJ2-2	CASSVAWPGMSTGELFF
few	-	TRBV7-2	TRBJ1-6	CASGMQGLPLHF
few	TRBD1	TRBV24-1	TRBJ2-5	CATSDSDRGLEETQYF
-	-	TRBV7-9	TRBJ2-1	CASSLANRDHEQFF
-	-	TRBV7-9	TRBJ1-6	CASSLIGDNSPLHF
-	TRBD1	TRBV9	TRBJ1-2	CASSKRQGAGYGYTF
-	-	TRBV27	TRBJ1-2	CASSLRGRVGYTF
few	-	TRBV27	TRBJ2-3	CASSLSPTRVEGDTQYF
few	-	TRBV6-1	TRBJ1-2	CASSPGVDSNYGYTF
many	-	TRBV29-1	TRBJ1-2	CSVEFGYDGYTF
few	-	TRBV3-1	TRBJ2-7	CASSQGGRYEQYF
few	TRBD2	TRBV2	TRBJ2-1	CASCGSGGAYEQFF
-	-	TRBV10-2	TRBJ1-4	CASSEDEKLFF
-	-	TRBV9	TRBJ2-7	CASSVRQFDEQYF
-	-	TRBV12-3/TRBV12-4	TRBJ1-2	CASSYRAAYGYTF
many	-	TRBV29-1	TRBJ2-7	CSSEIGDEQYF
few	-	TRBV5-1	TRBJ2-6	CASSLGNAGANVLTF
many	TRBD1	TRBV29-1	TRBJ2-7	CSAKDRVSYEQYF
-	TRBD2	TRBV7-8	TRBJ2-1	CASSPHSTSGSNDEQFF
few	TRBD2	TRBV20-1	TRBJ2-1	CSAQSGRALAEQFF
-	TRBD1	TRBV24-1	TRBJ1-1	CATRQGGDTEAFF
-	TRBD2	TRBV6-1	TRBJ2-3	CASSIGGGGADTQYF
-	TRBD1	TRBV5-1	TRBJ1-5	CASSLFGQEEPQHF
many	-	TRBV5-5	TRBJ2-7	CASSLSLGAETYEQYF
-	-	TRBV20-1	TRBJ2-1	CSASPGVGTNNEQFF
-	-	TRBV12-3/TRBV12-4	TRBJ1-2	CASSLGRVVRLYGYTF
few	-	TRBV2	TRBJ2-5	CASSRTQGTLETQYF